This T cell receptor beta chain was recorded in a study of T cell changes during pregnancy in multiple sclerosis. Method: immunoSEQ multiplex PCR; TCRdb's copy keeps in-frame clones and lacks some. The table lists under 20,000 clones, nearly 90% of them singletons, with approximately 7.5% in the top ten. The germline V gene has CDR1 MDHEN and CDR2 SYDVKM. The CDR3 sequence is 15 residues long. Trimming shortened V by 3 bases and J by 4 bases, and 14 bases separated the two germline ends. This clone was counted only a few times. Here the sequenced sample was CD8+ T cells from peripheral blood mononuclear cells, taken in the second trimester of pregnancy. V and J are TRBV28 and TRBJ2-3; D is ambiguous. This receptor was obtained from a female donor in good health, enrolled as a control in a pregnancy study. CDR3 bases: TGTGCCAGCAGTTTTTCAGGCGAAGGCCCAGATACGCAGTATTTT. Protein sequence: CASSFSGEGPDTQYF.